This passage covers 25 T cell receptor beta chains from one sample sequenced in a study of cytomegalovirus exposure and HLA in healthy donors. This table comes from immunoSEQ multiplex PCR, and its TCRdb copy is limited to in-frame clones, with some not included. The table records around 100,000 clones, roughly 94% of them present only once. The sequencing input was PBMCs. The receptors derive from a young woman in good health and CMV-seronegative.

The chain uses TRBV6-1 and TRBJ1-4; 7 nucleotides agree with TRBD1. With V trimmed by 3 bases and J by 8 bases, 12 bases remained unmatched. CDR1 is MNHNS and CDR2 is SASEGT in the germline V gene. This CDR3 has 16 amino acids. This CDR3 reads CASSDKGGASGEKLFF. The CDR3 DNA sequence: TGTGCCAGCAGTGATAAAGGGGGCGCTTCTGGAGAAAAACTGTTTTTT.

This chain connects TRBV15 to TRBJ2-3, with 8 bases fitting TRBD2. V gave up 0 bases and J gave up 0 bases; unmatched junction bases: 5. CDR1 and CDR2 from the germline V gene are LNHNV and YYDKDF (reference sequence). The CDR3 runs 17 residues. The CDR3 protein is CATSRDLPSGSTDTQYF. CDR3 bases: TGTGCCACCAGCAGAGATCTACCTAGCGGGAGCACAGATACGCAGTATTTT. Complete variable domain (other parts from reference TRBV15 and TRBJ2-3): DAMVIQNPRYQVTQFGKPVTLSCSQTLNHNVMYWYQQKSSQAPKLLFHYYDKDFNNEADTPDNFQSRRPNTSFCFLDIRSPGLGDTAMYLCATSRDLPSGSTDTQYFGPGTRLTVL.

The J gene is TRBJ2-5, the V gene TRBV4-1; D gene unclear. Germline V gives CDR1 MGHRA, CDR2 YSYEKL. With 0 bases removed from V and 3 bases from J, the gap between germline ends came to 14 bases. The length of the CDR3 is 16 residues. CDR3 in amino acids: CASSQDAASIKETQYF. CDR3 bases: TGCGCCAGCAGCCAAGATGCGGCTTCGATTAAAGAGACCCAGTACTTC.

The chain uses TRBV30 and TRBJ1-2; D unclear. The CDR3 totals 13 residues. Germline assignment: CDR1 GTSNPN and CDR2 SVGIG (reference sequence). Trimming took off 8 bases at V and 1 base at J, with 14 bases between the two ends. CDR3 protein: CAHADNFNYGYTF. CDR3 nucleotides: TGTGCCCACGCAGACAATTTTAACTATGGCTACACCTTC.

The gene calls are TRBV19 and TRBJ2-7, with TRBD1 matching over 7 bases. The V segment lost 7 bases and the J segment 0 bases; nucleotides outside the gene matches: 6. The CDR3 runs 14 residues. Germline V CDR1 and CDR2: LNHDA, SQIVND (reference sequence). Here the CDR3 DNA reads TGTGCCAGTAAAAGGGGGCTCCTCTCCTACGAGCAGTACTTC. The encoded protein is CASKRGLLSYEQYF.

This chain uses TRBV15 with TRBJ2-7; 8 bases agree with TRBD1. The germline CDR1 and CDR2 sequences are LNHNV and YYDKDF (reference sequence). The CDR3 extends over 14 amino acids. J gave up 2 bases and V 4 bases, and 4 bases lay outside the gene matches. The CDR3 sequence is CATSIRGQAYEQYF. CDR3 DNA sequence: TGTGCCACCAGCATAAGGGGACAGGCCTACGAGCAGTACTTC.

V is TRBV25-1 and J is TRBJ1-5, with a possible D match to TRBD1 (5 bases). V was cut by 6 bases and J by 2 bases, with 17 bases left in between. The CDR3 has 16 amino acids. CDR1 and CDR2 from the germline V gene are MGHDK and SYGVNS. CDR3 bases: TGTGCCAGCAGGGCGAGTGGGGCGGGGGGCAATCAGCCCCAGCATTTT. Protein product: CASRASGAGGNQPQHF.

The chain combines TRBV18 with TRBJ1-2; no firm D call. Germline V CDR1 and CDR2: KGHSH, LQKENI. V shed 3 bases and J shed 2 bases, with 10 bases lying between them. CDR3 length: 14 residues. CDR3 nucleotide sequence: TGTGCCAGCTCACCGTCGGCAGGCAACTATGGCTACACCTTC. Translated, it gives CASSPSAGNYGYTF.

CDR3 loop: CASSQEGLIGEKLFF. The CDR3 DNA sequence: TGCGCCAGCAGCCAAGAGGGGCTAATAGGGGAAAAACTGTTTTTT. The chain has TRBV4-3 and TRBJ1-4; a weak D match, TRBD1 (5 bases). Germline loops: CDR1 LGHNA, CDR2 YSLEER. The V end lost 0 bases, the J end lost 8 bases, and 13 bases lay between the germline ends. The CDR3 has 15 amino acids.

The chain uses TRBV5-1 and TRBJ2-7; the match to TRBD2 covers 7 bases. Unmatched junction bases numbered 13, after V lost 4 bases and J lost 3 bases. CDR3 length: 16 residues. Germline V gene sequence: CDR1 SGHRS, CDR2 YFSETQ. The DNA of the CDR3 is TGCGCCAGCAGCGATTACGCTGGGCGGGAGATCTACGAGCAGTACTTC. Protein: CASSDYAGREIYEQYF.

This clone was observed once. The chain is built from TRBV15 and TRBJ1-1; 12 bases are a match to TRBD1. This CDR3 has 19 amino acids. With V trimmed by 3 bases and J by 5 bases, 16 bases remained unmatched. Per germline, CDR1 LNHNV and CDR2 YYDKDF (reference sequence). This CDR3 is CATSSPHRDRGQGLTEAFF. DNA for the CDR3: TGTGCCACCAGCAGCCCTCACCGGGACAGGGGGCAAGGTTTGACTGAAGCTTTCTTT.

J is TRBJ2-7 and V is TRBV7-9, with 13 bases identical to TRBD2. The germline V gene has CDR1 SEHNR and CDR2 FQNEAQ (reference sequence). J gave up 2 bases and V 5 bases, and 9 bases lay outside the gene matches. The CDR3 runs 17 residues. The CDR3 loop reads CASSSNLGLAGAYEQYF. Here the CDR3 DNA reads TGTGCCAGCAGCAGCAATTTAGGACTAGCGGGGGCCTACGAGCAGTACTTC.

This clone was counted between two and nine times. J is TRBJ2-7 and V is TRBV28; D ambiguous. CDR1 is MDHEN and CDR2 is SYDVKM in the germline V gene. The CDR3 is 13 residues long. Deletions cut 7 bases from V and 5 bases from J, with 15 bases between. The CDR3 DNA is TGTGCCAGCATATCAAACAATTTGAACGAGCAGTACTTC. Protein: CASISNNLNEQYF.

The V call is TRBV19, the J call TRBJ2-1, with a weak D call TRBD1 (5 bases). Looked up from germline, CDR1 is LNHDA and CDR2 is SQIVND (reference sequence). Trimming took 2 bases from V and 2 from J, leaving 13 bases between them. This CDR3 contains 16 residues. The CDR3 region is CASSIRGAETYNEQFF. As DNA, the CDR3 is TGTGCCAGTAGTATACGTGGGGCCGAGACCTACAATGAGCAGTTCTTC.

This chain connects TRBV5-1 to TRBJ2-2; D might be TRBD2 (5 bases). CDR1 and CDR2 (germline): SGHRS, YFSETQ. V was trimmed by 6 bases and J by 5 bases, leaving 17 bases between them. The CDR3 runs 15 residues. DNA for the CDR3: TGCGCCAGCACTGCGGGCACCGATGGGACCGGGGAGCTGTTTTTT. It yields the protein CASTAGTDGTGELFF.

The V and J genes are TRBV6-1 and TRBJ2-1; no clear D gene. The CDR3 covers 15 residues. Germline loops: CDR1 MNHNS, CDR2 SASEGT. V gave up 5 bases and J gave up 0 bases, with 11 bases separating them. The CDR3 here is CASSKDPSSYNEQFF. Here the CDR3 DNA reads TGTGCCAGCAGTAAAGACCCCAGCTCCTACAATGAGCAGTTCTTC.

The V gene is TRBV6-1, the J gene TRBJ1-1; D is possibly TRBD1 (6 bases). CDR1 MNHNS and CDR2 SASEGT come from the germline V gene. Trimming shortened V by 7 bases and J by 1 base, and 13 bases separated the two germline ends. The CDR3 has 14 residues. The CDR3 sequence: CASTQGQTNTEAFF. The CDR3 DNA sequence: TGTGCCAGCACCCAAGGACAGACGAACACTGAAGCTTTCTTT.

V gene TRBV2 combines with J gene TRBJ1-6; D unresolved. The ends were cut back, 4 bases at V and 5 bases at J, with 12 bases in the middle. The CDR3 consists of 15 residues. Per germline, CDR1 SNHLY and CDR2 FYNNEI. The CDR3 protein is CASSVRGVDNSPLHF. Here the CDR3 DNA reads TGTGCCAGCAGTGTTCGCGGGGTGGATAATTCACCCCTCCACTTT.

This rearrangement joins TRBV28 to TRBJ1-5; D remains ambiguous. CDR1 is MDHEN and CDR2 is SYDVKM in the germline V gene. Trimming shortened V by 9 bases and J by 3 bases, and 12 bases separated the two germline ends. This CDR3 has 13 residues. The CDR3 spells CASCPHSNQPQHF. CDR3 nucleotide sequence: TGTGCCAGTTGTCCCCATTCCAATCAGCCCCAGCATTTT.

V gene TRBV11-3 combines with J gene TRBJ2-1, with 7 nucleotides matching TRBD1. This CDR3 spans 14 amino acids. Germline V CDR1 and CDR2: SGHNT, YENEEA. V lost 5 bases, J lost 3 bases, and 4 bases stayed unmatched. The CDR3 DNA reads TGTGCCAGCAGCCATCGGGACAGCTACAATGAGCAGTTCTTC. It specifies CASSHRDSYNEQFF.

The chain combines TRBV19 with TRBJ2-7; weak D call: TRBD2 (6 bases). The germline V gene encodes CDR1 LNHDA and CDR2 SQIVND (reference sequence). Trimming left V 5 bases short and J 3 bases short, with 14 bases between. CDR3 length: 14 residues. The CDR3 bases are TGTGCCAGTAGTCCCGTCGGGACTGACTACGAGCAGTACTTC. This encodes CASSPVGTDYEQYF. Full variable domain (outside the CDR3, taken from reference TRBV19 and TRBJ2-7): DGGITQSPKYLFRKEGQNVTLSCEQNLNHDAMYWYRQDPGQGLRLIYYSQIVNDFQKGDIAEGYSVSREKKESFPLTVTSAQKNPTAFYLCASSPVGTDYEQYFGPGTRLTVT.

The chain has TRBV5-1 and TRBJ1-4; D remains unclear. Trimming cost V 4 bases and J 3 bases, with 13 bases left between them. The CDR3 totals 15 residues. Germline lookup yields CDR1 SGHRS and CDR2 YFSETQ. CDR3 residues: CASSAMNAANEKLFF. In nucleotides, the CDR3 is TGCGCCAGCAGCGCCATGAATGCGGCTAATGAAAAACTGTTTTTT.

V and J are TRBV7-8 and TRBJ2-1; 7 positions match TRBD2. The CDR3 is made up of 17 amino acids. The V gene's germline CDR1 is SGHVS and CDR2 FQNEAQ. Unmatched junction bases numbered 8, after V lost 1 base and J lost 2 bases. CDR3 in amino acids: CASSLVSAGATYNEQFF. CDR3 DNA sequence: TGTGCCAGCAGCTTAGTTTCGGCGGGAGCAACCTACAATGAGCAGTTCTTC.

Concerning this clone: Sequence at one end of the junction differs from germline and may be a read error. J is TRBJ2-5 and V is TRBV7-7; 13 bases line up with TRBD2. The CDR3 extends over 16 amino acids. Looked up from germline, CDR1 is SSHAT and CDR2 is FNYEAQ (reference sequence). CDR3 sequence reads: CASSETLAGGIETQYF. The CDR3 bases are TGTGCTAGCAGCGAGACACTAGCGGGAGGGATCGAGACCCAGTACTTC. The whole variable domain, remainder taken from reference TRBV7-7 and TRBJ2-5, is GAGVSQSPRYKVTKRGQDVTLRCDPISSHATLYWYQQALGQGPEFLTYFNYEAQPDKSGLPSDRFSAERPEGSISTLTIQRTEQRDSAMYRCASSETLAGGIETQYFGPGTRLLVL.

V gene TRBV18 combines with J gene TRBJ2-3; maybe TRBD2 (5 bases). Trimming took 3 bases from V and 0 from J, leaving 22 bases between them. Germline lookup yields CDR1 KGHSH and CDR2 LQKENI. The CDR3 extends over 19 amino acids. CDR3 sequence reads: CASSPMPSGKLSSTDTQYF. The DNA of the CDR3 is TGTGCCAGCTCACCGATGCCCAGCGGAAAGCTTTCTAGCACAGATACGCAGTATTTT.